One and the same sample provided the 20 T cell receptor beta chains below, sequenced in a study of T-cell reconstitution after alpha-beta-depleted transplantation in children. It was with unique molecular identifiers that the TCRbeta library was prepared. TCRdb analysed the PCR reads with MiXCR anew, one entry per CDR3 protein. The sample records about 490,000 distinct CDR3 sequences, roughly a tenth being singletons. The source was PBMCs, collected before TCRalphabeta/CD19-depleted stem cell transplant. The receptors derive from a child aged 2-15 years with inherited bone marrow failure, due to receive a stem cell transplant.

This clonotype was recorded many times. The J gene is TRBJ2-7, the V gene TRBV20-1; 11 bases align to TRBD2. The ends lost 1 base at V and 2 bases at J; junction bases unmatched: 1. Germline-derived CDR1 and CDR2 are DFQATT and SNEGSKA (reference sequence). The CDR3 is made up of 14 amino acids. The CDR3 protein is CSARVAGGPYEQYF. CDR3 DNA sequence: TGCAGTGCTAGAGTAGCGGGAGGGCCCTACGAGCAGTACTTC.

The chain uses TRBV11-2 and TRBJ1-4, with 8 positions matching TRBD1. Losses at the gene ends were 0 bases for V and 4 bases for J; bases not matched to a gene: 4. Germline V gene data show CDR1 as SGHAT and CDR2 as FQNNGV. The CDR3 loop spans 16 amino acids. CDR3 amino acids: CASSLDLTGDNEKLFF. The DNA for the CDR3 is TGTGCCAGCAGCTTAGATCTGACAGGGGATAATGAAAAACTGTTTTTT.

This clonotype was observed at least ten times. The chain is built from TRBV11-2 and TRBJ2-1; weak D call: TRBD2 (5 bases). The CDR3 contains 14 residues. Trimming took off 3 bases at V and 9 bases at J, with 15 bases between the two ends. Looked up from germline, CDR1 is SGHAT and CDR2 is FQNNGV. The CDR3 DNA follows: TGTGCCAGCAGCTTTCACGGCGGGCCTGGTGAGCAGTTCTTC. Protein: CASSFHGGPGEQFF.

The chain has TRBV12-3 or TRBV12-4 and TRBJ2-1; D may be TRBD1 or TRBD2 (6 bases each). The CDR3 length is 15 residues. V lost 6 bases and J lost 10, with 22 bases in between. DNA for the CDR3: TGTGCCAGCAGCCAACTGGCGGAGGGGGGTGGCGAGCAGTTCTTC. Its translation: CASSQLAEGGGEQFF.

The J gene is TRBJ2-1, the V gene TRBV20-1, with D perhaps matching TRBD2 (5 bases). Trimming left V 1 base short and J 3 bases short, with 16 bases between. CDR3 length: 16 residues. Germline CDR1 reads DFQATT; CDR2 reads SNEGSKA (reference sequence). Here the CDR3 reads CSARVRTSTFYNEQFF. The CDR3 DNA reads TGCAGTGCTAGAGTGAGGACTTCTACCTTCTACAATGAGCAGTTCTTC.

The table lists this clonotype with a few counts. The chain links TRBV5-8 to TRBJ2-1, with D perhaps TRBD2 (6 bases). The CDR3 spans 15 residues. The V gene lost 0 bases and the J gene lost 3 bases, with 10 bases spanning the gap. CDR1 and CDR2 (germline): SGHTS, YDEGEE. CDR3 nucleotide sequence: TGTGCCAGCAGCTTGGGCGGAGGGAACTACAATGAGCAGTTCTTC. Its protein product is CASSLGGGNYNEQFF.

This clonotype was picked up many times. The J gene is TRBJ2-5, the V gene TRBV10-3, with 11 bases identical to TRBD2. The CDR3 totals 14 residues. Germline-derived CDR1 and CDR2 are ENHRY and SYGVKD. The V gene end was trimmed by 6 bases and the J gene end by 0 bases; junction bases not matched to a gene: 0. The DNA for the CDR3 is TGTGCCATCAGGGGACTAGCGGACCAAGAGACCCAGTACTTC. Its translation: CAIRGLADQETQYF.

This clonotype was observed a few times. The gene calls are TRBV7-2 and TRBJ1-6; tentatively, D is TRBD1 (6 bases). The V and J ends lost 7 bases and 7 bases respectively, with 17 bases between them. Germline V gene sequence: CDR1 SGHTA, CDR2 FQGNSA. The CDR3 runs 15 residues. CDR3 amino acids: CASTEYRGGNSPLHF. The DNA of the CDR3 is TGTGCCAGCACCGAATATCGAGGGGGAAATTCACCCCTCCACTTT.

In its sample, this clonotype was seen many times. This chain connects TRBV16 to TRBJ2-3; unclear D gene. Trimming removed 2 bases at V and 2 bases at J, with 14 bases between. CDR1 and CDR2 from the germline V gene are KGHSY and FQNENV. The CDR3 has 16 residues. CDR3 region: CASSQLLPALTDTQYF. The CDR3 DNA reads as TGTGCCAGCAGCCAACTACTCCCGGCCCTCACAGATACGCAGTATTTT.

There are many counts of this clonotype. The genes are TRBV29-1 and TRBJ1-1; D unresolved. The V end was cut by 4 bases, the J end by 3 bases, with 6 bases between. The CDR3 spans 11 residues. CDR1 is SQVTM, CDR2 ANQGSEA, per germline. As DNA, the CDR3 is TGCAGCGTTGTTGGGCACACTGAAGCTTTCTTT. This sequence encodes CSVVGHTEAFF.

This clonotype was recorded at least ten times. The genes are TRBV5-1 and TRBJ2-1; D remains ambiguous. The germline CDR1 and CDR2 sequences are SGHRS and YFSETQ. CDR3 length: 13 amino acids. Trimming cost V 0 bases and J 6 bases, with 7 bases left between them. CDR3 in DNA: TGCGCCAGCAGCTTGGTCGGCGGCAATGAGCAGTTCTTC. This sequence encodes CASSLVGGNEQFF. Full variable domain (missing parts from reference TRBV5-1 and TRBJ2-1): KAGVTQTPRYLIKTRGQQVTLSCSPISGHRSVSWYQQTPGQGLQFLFEYFSETQRNKGNFPGRFSGRQFSNSRSEMNVSTLELGDSALYLCASSLVGGNEQFFGPGTRLTVL.

This clonotype was counted ten times or more. This rearrangement joins TRBV5-1 to TRBJ2-3; 7 bases line up with TRBD1. Trimming cost V 1 base and J 2 bases; bases outside gene matches: 7. There are 16 residues in the CDR3. Germline V gene lookup returns CDR1 SGHRS and CDR2 YFSETQ. CDR3 residues: CASSLIGDRATDTQYF. In DNA form, the CDR3 reads TGCGCCAGCAGCTTGATTGGGGACAGAGCCACAGATACGCAGTATTTT.

V usage is TRBV7-9 and J usage is TRBJ1-2, with 9 positions matching TRBD1. With V trimmed by 5 bases and J by 6 bases, 10 bases remained unmatched. CDR3 length: 15 amino acids. Germline V gene sequence: CDR1 SEHNR, CDR2 FQNEAQ (reference sequence). CDR3 loop: CASSHTGGKTDGYTF. For the CDR3, the DNA is TGTGCCAGCAGCCACACAGGGGGCAAGACCGATGGCTACACCTTC.

There are many counts of this clonotype. The chain joins TRBV28 to TRBJ2-1, with 8 nucleotides matching TRBD2. Germline lookup yields CDR1 MDHEN and CDR2 SYDVKM. This CDR3 comprises 17 residues. V trimming: 3 bases; J trimming: 7 bases; junction bases outside the gene matches: 14. CDR3 in DNA: TGTGCCAGCAGTTTCAGCGGGAGAGGGTGGGGGTTGAATGAGCAGTTCTTC. This sequence encodes CASSFSGRGWGLNEQFF.

This clonotype was seen repeatedly, ten times or more. The chain has TRBV28 and TRBJ1-5; 10 bases agree with TRBD1. CDR1 is MDHEN, CDR2 SYDVKM, per germline. The CDR3 is 14 amino acids. V lost 7 bases and J lost 6; bases outside the gene matches: 6. The CDR3 region is CASTEDRGPQPQHF. CDR3 bases: TGTGCCAGCACCGAAGACAGGGGGCCTCAGCCCCAGCATTTT.

This clonotype was seen at least ten times. The J gene is TRBJ2-7, the V gene TRBV27; D ambiguous. V lost 3 bases and J 2 bases, leaving 11 bases between the germline ends. CDR1 MNHEY and CDR2 SMNVEV come from the germline V gene (reference sequence). This CDR3 is built from 14 residues. The CDR3 here is CASSLSGATYEQYF. In DNA form, the CDR3 reads TGTGCCAGCAGTTTGTCCGGAGCCACCTACGAGCAGTACTTC.

This clonotype was counted ten times or more. The chain couples TRBV27 to TRBJ1-5; D remains unclear. Between the trimmed V and J ends, which lost 5 bases and 7 bases, there was a span of 12 bases. Germline V CDR1 and CDR2: MNHEY, SMNVEV (reference sequence). CDR3 length: 13 residues. The DNA of the CDR3 is TGTGCCAGCAGTCCGACCGACCGACAGCCCCAGCATTTT. This sequence encodes CASSPTDRQPQHF.

This clonotype showed up just once. Given a much more abundant clone one base away, this may be a read error. The gene calls are TRBV6-2 or TRBV6-3 and TRBJ2-7; TRBD1 or TRBD2 may be the D gene (5 bases each). The germline V gene encodes CDR1 MNHEY and CDR2 SVGEGT. The V end was cut by 8 bases, the J end by 0 bases, with 17 bases between. CDR3 length: 15 amino acids. The CDR3 sequence: CASGGRDGYSYEQYF. CDR3 sequence (DNA): TGTGCCAGCGGTGGCCGGGACGGTTACTCCTACGAGCAGTACTTC.

This clonotype appeared a few times. The chain combines TRBV7-2 with TRBJ2-1, with D perhaps TRBD2 (6 bases). Germline V CDR1 and CDR2: SGHTA, FQGNSA. Trimming shortened V by 1 base and J by 7 bases, and 14 bases separated the two germline ends. This CDR3 contains 15 residues. Here the CDR3 reads CASSLGGVAWNEQFF. In nucleotides, the CDR3 is TGTGCCAGCAGCTTAGGGGGGGTAGCTTGGAATGAGCAGTTCTTC.

This clonotype was picked up many times. The chain has TRBV5-1 and TRBJ2-1, with D hard to call. The CDR3 is 13 residues long. The germline V gene encodes CDR1 SGHRS and CDR2 YFSETQ. V lost 4 bases and J lost 5, with 10 bases in between. CDR3 nucleotides: TGCGCCAGCAGCCCAACCGTCCACAATGAGCAGTTCTTC. Protein product: CASSPTVHNEQFF. Full variable domain (missing parts from reference TRBV5-1 and TRBJ2-1): KAGVTQTPRYLIKTRGQQVTLSCSPISGHRSVSWYQQTPGQGLQFLFEYFSETQRNKGNFPGRFSGRQFSNSRSEMNVSTLELGDSALYLCASSPTVHNEQFFGPGTRLTVL.